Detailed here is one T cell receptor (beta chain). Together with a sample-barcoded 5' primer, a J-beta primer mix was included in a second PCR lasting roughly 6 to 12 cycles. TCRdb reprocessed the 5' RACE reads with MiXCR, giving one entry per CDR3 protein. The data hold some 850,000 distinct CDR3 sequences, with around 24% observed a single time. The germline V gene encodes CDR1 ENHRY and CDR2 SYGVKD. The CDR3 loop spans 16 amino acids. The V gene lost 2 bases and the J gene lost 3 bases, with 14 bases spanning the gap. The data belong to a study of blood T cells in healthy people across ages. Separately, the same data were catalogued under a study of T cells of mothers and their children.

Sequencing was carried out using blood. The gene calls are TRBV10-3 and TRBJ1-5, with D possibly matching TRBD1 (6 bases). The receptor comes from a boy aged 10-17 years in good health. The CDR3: CAISEGGRPYNQPQHF. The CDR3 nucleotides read TGTGCCATCAGTGAGGGGGGGCGTCCCTACAATCAGCCCCAGCATTTT.